This entry is about one T cell receptor (beta chain). This clone was observed a few times. Its specific antigen is unknown. The record has no base qualities; no much larger clone is one base away. Participants in the prospective study were aged roughly 18 to 100 years, lived in about two dozen United States geographic areas, and enrolled through a virtual design. Cohort assignment in the prospective study relied on participant-reported clinical history from a screening survey and a study questionnaire. For ImmuneRACE Cohort 3, a participant was defined as recovered based on two consecutive negative NP/OP PCR tests, clearance by a healthcare professional, or resolution of symptoms. In the prospective study, whole blood, serum and a nasopharyngeal or oropharyngeal swab were collected from each participant by mobile phlebotomists. Participants in the prospective study had the option to provide additional blood draws and questionnaires over a roughly 2-month period. Before DNA extraction, blood samples from the prospective study were shipped at room temperature or frozen.

These data belong to a study of blood T cell repertoires in COVID-19 (dated by TCRdb to about 2020). Background for the entire study: Samples covering the acute and convalescent phases of COVID-19 were provided by collaborators in the United States, Italy and Spain. The material from the prospective study consisted of cDNA or gDNA derived from T cells, B-cell-depleted T cells, or PBMCs. Deeply sampled blood TCRbeta repertoires from subjects exposed to, actively infected with, or recovered from COVID-19 were included in the dataset. The repertoires were made available in a free public database intended to serve as a resource for research on the immune response to SARS-CoV-2. Samples came from the ongoing ImmuneRACE study (first 160 participants) plus 1,254 subjects from 6 global collaborators. Nearly every sample came with metadata listing a de-identified subject ID, COVID-19 status, age in years and sex. Where available, HLA class I and class II types were obtained from metadata supplied by the sample provider rather than from assay-based typing.

TCRbeta CDR3 regions were amplified from genomic DNA by means of the immunoSEQ Assay, a bias-controlled multiplex PCR. Concerning the study's data processing: Within the assay, amplification of reference gene primers was used to estimate how many nucleated cells each sample contained. To quantify the absolute abundance of each unique TCRbeta CDR3 rearrangement, sequence reads were collapsed and filtered. For each sample, productive Simpson clonality was calculated by taking the square root of Simpson's diversity index across productive rearrangements. Drawn from immuneACCESS, this table holds only the in-frame rearrangements with V and J called that TCRdb kept. Clones are partly lost; checked studies trace under half to an unresolved V gene and leave the rest unexplained. Clone size and V and J calls were adopted from that table, with D and trimming inferred from the DNA. In all, the sample holds more than 110,000 clones, and 78% of those were seen once. Approximately 6% of the sample belongs to the ten largest clones.

V is pared back by 4 bases and J by 6 bases, with 21 bases lying between the germline termini. In the germline V gene (reference sequence), CDR1 corresponds to LGHDT and CDR2 to YNNKEL. Including the terminal cysteine and phenylalanine, the CDR3 comprises 16 residues. Here the CDR3 DNA is all that survives: 48 bases in frame from base 1. Summary of the overall study and its limitations: Clinical and demographic metadata were provided uncurated, with the amount varying by source and participant.

The chain couples TRBV3-1 (or the pseudogene TRBV3-2) to TRBJ1-1, with TRBD1 tentatively as D gene (6 bases match). What was sequenced was PBMCs or T cells enriched from blood (not recorded which). The origin of this receptor is a woman aged 45-60 years who had recovered from COVID-19. The bases are TGTGCCAGCAGCCCCATCTCGGGCAGGGGAAGGGCTGAAGCTTTCTTT. Its translation reads: CASSPISGRGRAEAFF.